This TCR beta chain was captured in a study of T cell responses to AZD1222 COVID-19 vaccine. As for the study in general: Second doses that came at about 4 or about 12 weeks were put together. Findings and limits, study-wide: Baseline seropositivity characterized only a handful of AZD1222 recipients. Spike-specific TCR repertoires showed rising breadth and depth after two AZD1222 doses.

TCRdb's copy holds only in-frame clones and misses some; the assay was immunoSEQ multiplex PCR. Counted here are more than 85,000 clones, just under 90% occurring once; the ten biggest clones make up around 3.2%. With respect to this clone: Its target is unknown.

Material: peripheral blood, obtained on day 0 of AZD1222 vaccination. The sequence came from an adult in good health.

The CDR3 DNA is TGTGCCAGCAGCCGCCCTGGGCAGGGTTACGAAAAACTGTTTTTT. It specifies CASSRPGQGYEKLFF. The chain recombines TRBV28 with TRBJ1-4, with a tentative D call TRBD1 (5 bases). V dropped 6 bases and J dropped 8 bases, with 19 bases sitting between them. CDR3 size: 15 residues. Germline CDR1 MDHEN, CDR2 SYDVKM.